This T cell receptor (beta chain) originates from a study of blood T cells in healthy people across ages. Samples each had at least 6 micrograms of total RNA extracted. A word on this clonotype: Its antigen is not identified.

Through a sample-barcoded 5' primer and a J-beta primer mix, a second PCR was run for roughly 7 to 12 cycles. At least 2.5 million CDR3-containing paired-end reads were obtained per sample. TCRdb passed the 5' RACE reads through MiXCR, listing each CDR3 protein once. The sample has nearly 800,000 distinct CDR3 sequences, more than 55% seen once. General observations from the study: Getting older went along with TCR beta diversity per million T cells dropping roughly linearly.

CDR1 is DFQATT, CDR2 SNEGSKA, per germline (reference sequence). V shed 6 bases and J 5 bases; nucleotides not matched to a gene: 13. This CDR3 has 15 residues. This receptor was identified in a middle-aged man in good health. What was sequenced was blood. The chain is built from TRBV20-1 and TRBJ2-1, with 7 nucleotides matching TRBD2. The CDR3 region has the DNA TGCAGTGCGTCGACTAGCCGAGGACTCGACAATGAGCAGTTCTTC. This gives the protein CSASTSRGLDNEQFF.